A single T cell receptor (beta chain) is shown here with its context. Its antigen remains unidentified. No per-base quality is available; no much larger clone lies one base away. Counted from cysteine to phenylalanine, this CDR3 has 14 amino acids. This entry keeps only the CDR3 DNA: 42 bases, framed from base 1. V and J are truncated by 2 bases and 2 bases respectively, leaving an intervening sequence of 10 bases. The germline V gene encodes CDR1 MDHEN and CDR2 SYDVKM. Receptor libraries were prepared by the immunoSEQ multiplex PCR assay. Following the manufacturer's protocol, the hsTCRB Kit was used to amplify rearranged TCR beta chain sequences. An Illumina MiSeq was used to sequence the TCRB libraries. The study's own analysis went as follows. The kit vendor's proprietary platform handled demultiplexing, trimming and gene mapping. TCRdb stores this immuneACCESS table with in-frame sequences only. Part of the clones is absent; in the studies checked, under half of the shortfall reflects unresolved V genes, and no reason is known for the rest. V and J calls and clone size are given by that table; D and trimming were obtained from the DNA. In this sample the table shows about 72,000 clones, 75% to 90% of which occur a single time. Roughly 14% of the sample is held by the ten biggest clonotypes.

The sample originates from a study of a mutant IDH1 vaccine in newly diagnosed glioma (dated by TCRdb to the early 2020s). The study in broad terms: Eight vaccinations were administered to patients in weeks 1, 3, 5, 7, 11, 15, 19 and 23, corresponding to visits V03 through V10. Vaccination was initiated 4-6 weeks after radiotherapy alone, or concurrently with temozolomide cycles in the chemotherapy-containing groups. Of the 25 to 40 patients who were treated, about 60% were male and roughly 38% were female, and the mean age was about 40 years. Before enrollment, most patients had been given radiochemotherapy with temozolomide as standard therapy, while the rest had received either radiotherapy alone or temozolomide alone. Peripheral blood was drawn at six visits: V03 (baseline), V05, V07, V10, V12 and V13. For exploratory analyses, longitudinal TCRB deep sequencing was carried out in 25 to 30 treated patients wherever samples were available.

The intended sense of this specimen's time point label: week 23, last vaccination. Each vaccine dose, consisting of 300 ug of a 20-mer mutant IDH1 peptide in Montanide, was administered subcutaneously with topical imiquimod. Donors had newly diagnosed WHO grade 3 or 4 IDH1-mutant astrocytomas with loss of nuclear ATRX. The samples were drawn from NOA16, a multicentre, single-arm, open-label phase I trial in Germany that tested a mutant IDH1 peptide vaccine in humans for the first time. Genomic DNA for TCRB sequencing was extracted from EDTA blood using the DNeasy Blood and Tissue Kit. Study-wide conclusions, independent of this receptor: Vaccine-induced immune responses across multiple MHC alleles were detected in approximately 93% of patients. According to the authors, sample limitations meant that analyses of patient blood samples could not be reproduced. Pseudoprogression seemed to be unrelated to changes in the top peripheral T cell clonotypes found by TCRB sequencing. Selection of PBMC samples for TCRB deep sequencing was based on availability.

The source material was PBMCs, sampled from a glioma patient whose treatment included an IDH1 peptide vaccine. This clonotype was sampled from a man between 18 and 35 years old with glioma. Recombination linked TRBV28 to TRBJ2-7; no D segment can be confidently identified. The nucleotide sequence is given as TGTGCCAGCAGTTTAGAGTCAAATACCTACGAGCAGTACTTC. This translates into CASSLESNTYEQYF.